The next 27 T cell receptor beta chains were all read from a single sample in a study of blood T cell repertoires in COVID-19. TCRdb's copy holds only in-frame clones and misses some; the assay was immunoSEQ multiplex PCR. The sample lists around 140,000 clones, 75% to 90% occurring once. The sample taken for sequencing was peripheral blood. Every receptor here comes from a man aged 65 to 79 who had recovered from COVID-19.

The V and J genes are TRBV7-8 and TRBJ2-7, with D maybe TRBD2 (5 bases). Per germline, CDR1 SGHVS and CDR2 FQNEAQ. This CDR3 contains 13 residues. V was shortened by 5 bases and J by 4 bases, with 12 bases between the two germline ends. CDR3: CASSPGIPYEQYF. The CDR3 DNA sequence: TGTGCCAGCAGCCCCGGGATACCTTACGAGCAGTACTTC.

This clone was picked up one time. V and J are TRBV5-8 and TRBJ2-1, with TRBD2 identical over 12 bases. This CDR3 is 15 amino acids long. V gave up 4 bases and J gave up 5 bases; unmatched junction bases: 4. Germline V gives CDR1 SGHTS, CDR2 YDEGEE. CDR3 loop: CASSPLAGGNNEQFF. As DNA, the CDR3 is TGTGCCAGCAGCCCTCTAGCGGGAGGGAACAATGAGCAGTTCTTC.

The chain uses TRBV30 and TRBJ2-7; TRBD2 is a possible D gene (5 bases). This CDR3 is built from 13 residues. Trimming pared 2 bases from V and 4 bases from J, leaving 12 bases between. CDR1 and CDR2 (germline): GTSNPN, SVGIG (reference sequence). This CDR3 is CAWSSSSWYEQYF. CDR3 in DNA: TGTGCCTGGAGTTCGTCTAGCTGGTACGAGCAGTACTTC.

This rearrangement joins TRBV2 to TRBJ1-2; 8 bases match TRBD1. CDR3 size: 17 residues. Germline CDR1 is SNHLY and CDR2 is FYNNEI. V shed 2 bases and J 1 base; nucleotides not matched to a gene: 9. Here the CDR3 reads CASSESRTGTDNYGYTF. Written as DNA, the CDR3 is TGTGCCAGCAGTGAATCCCGGACAGGGACCGATAACTATGGCTACACCTTC. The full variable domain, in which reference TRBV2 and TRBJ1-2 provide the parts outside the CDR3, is EPEVTQTPSHQVTQMGQEVILRCVPISNHLYFYWYRQILGQKVEFLVSFYNNEISEKSEIFDDQFSVERPDGSNFTLKIRSTKLEDSAMYFCASSESRTGTDNYGYTFGSGTRLTVV.

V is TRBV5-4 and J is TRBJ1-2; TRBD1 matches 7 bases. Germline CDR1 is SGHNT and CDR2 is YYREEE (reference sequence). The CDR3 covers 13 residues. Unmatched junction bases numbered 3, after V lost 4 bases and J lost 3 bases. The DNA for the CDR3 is TGTGCCAGCAGCCGGGACAGAGACTATGGCTACACCTTC. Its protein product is CASSRDRDYGYTF.

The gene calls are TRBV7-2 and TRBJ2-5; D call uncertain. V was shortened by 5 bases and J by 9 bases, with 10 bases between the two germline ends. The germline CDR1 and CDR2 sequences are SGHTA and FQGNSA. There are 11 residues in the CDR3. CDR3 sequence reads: CASSQARAQYF. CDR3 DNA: TGTGCCAGCAGCCAAGCCCGGGCCCAGTACTTC.

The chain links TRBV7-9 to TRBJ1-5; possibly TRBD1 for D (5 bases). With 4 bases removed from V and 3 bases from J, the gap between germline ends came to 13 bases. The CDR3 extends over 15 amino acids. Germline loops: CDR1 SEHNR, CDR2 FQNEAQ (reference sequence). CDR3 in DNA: TGTGCCAGCAGCTCCATGGCAGGGATCAATCAGCCCCAGCATTTT. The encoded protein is CASSSMAGINQPQHF.

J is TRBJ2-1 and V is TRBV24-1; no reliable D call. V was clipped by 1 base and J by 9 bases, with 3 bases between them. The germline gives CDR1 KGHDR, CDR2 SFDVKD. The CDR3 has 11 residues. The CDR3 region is CATSDFGEQFF. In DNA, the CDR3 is TGTGCCACCAGTGATTTCGGTGAGCAGTTCTTC.

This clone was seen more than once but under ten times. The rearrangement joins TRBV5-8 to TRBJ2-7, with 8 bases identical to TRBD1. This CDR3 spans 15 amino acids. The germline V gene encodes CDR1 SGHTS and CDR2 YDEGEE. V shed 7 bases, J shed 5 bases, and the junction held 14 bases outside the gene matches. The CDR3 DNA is TGTGCCAGCCGAACAACAGGGGGGAGCCGCCACGAGCAGTACTTC. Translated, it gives CASRTTGGSRHEQYF.

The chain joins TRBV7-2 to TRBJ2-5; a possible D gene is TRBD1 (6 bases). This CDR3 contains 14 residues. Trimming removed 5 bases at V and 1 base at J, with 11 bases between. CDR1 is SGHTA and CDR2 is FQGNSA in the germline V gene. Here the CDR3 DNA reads TGTGCCAGCAGCCCGGCAGGGGCCCAAGAGACCCAGTACTTC. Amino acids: CASSPAGAQETQYF.

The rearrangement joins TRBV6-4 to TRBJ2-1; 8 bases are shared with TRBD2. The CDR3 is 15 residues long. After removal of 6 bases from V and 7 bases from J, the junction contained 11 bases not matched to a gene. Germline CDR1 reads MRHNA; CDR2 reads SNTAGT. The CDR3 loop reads CASSSGRGGTNEQFF. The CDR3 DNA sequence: TGTGCCAGCAGCAGCGGCCGGGGGGGGACGAATGAGCAGTTCTTC.

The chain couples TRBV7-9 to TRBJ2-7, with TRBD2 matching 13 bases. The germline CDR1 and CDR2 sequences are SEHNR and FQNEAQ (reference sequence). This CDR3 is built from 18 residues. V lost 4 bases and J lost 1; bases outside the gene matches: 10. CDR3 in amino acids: CASSSEGLAGAFSYEQYF. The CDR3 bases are TGTGCCAGCAGCTCAGAAGGACTAGCGGGGGCCTTTTCCTACGAGCAGTACTTC.

This CDR3 reads CASRAGLAGYYEQYF. Written as DNA, the CDR3 is TGTGCCAGCAGGGCCGGACTAGCGGGATACTACGAGCAGTACTTC. J is TRBJ2-7 and V is TRBV2; 12 positions match TRBD2. V was clipped by 6 bases and J by 3 bases; unmatched bases: 6. Germline V lookup: CDR1 SNHLY, CDR2 FYNNEI. The CDR3 extends over 15 amino acids.

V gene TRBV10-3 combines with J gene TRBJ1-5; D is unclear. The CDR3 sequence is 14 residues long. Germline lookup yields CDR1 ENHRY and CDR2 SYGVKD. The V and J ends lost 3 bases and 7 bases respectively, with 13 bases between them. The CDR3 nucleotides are TGTGCCATCAGTGAAAGGAGGGATGGACAGCCCCAGCATTTT. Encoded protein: CAISERRDGQPQHF.

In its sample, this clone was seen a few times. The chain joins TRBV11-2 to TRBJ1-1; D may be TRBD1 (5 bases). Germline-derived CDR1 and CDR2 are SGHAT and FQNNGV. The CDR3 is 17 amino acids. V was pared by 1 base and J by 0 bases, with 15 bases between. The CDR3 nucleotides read TGTGCCAGCAGCTTAGCCCAGGGCAGCTATTTGAACACTGAAGCTTTCTTT. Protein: CASSLAQGSYLNTEAFF.

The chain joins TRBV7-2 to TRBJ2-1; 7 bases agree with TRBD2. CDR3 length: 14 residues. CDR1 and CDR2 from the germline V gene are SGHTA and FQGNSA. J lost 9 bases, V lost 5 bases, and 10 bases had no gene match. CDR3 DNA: TGTGCCAGCAGCGACCCATCGTGGGGGGGTGAGCAGTTCTTC. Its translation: CASSDPSWGGEQFF.

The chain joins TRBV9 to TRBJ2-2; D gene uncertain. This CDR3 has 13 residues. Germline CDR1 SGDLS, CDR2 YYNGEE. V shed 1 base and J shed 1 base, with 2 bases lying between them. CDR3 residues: CASSVQNTGELFF. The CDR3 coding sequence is TGTGCCAGCAGCGTACAGAACACCGGGGAGCTGTTTTTT.

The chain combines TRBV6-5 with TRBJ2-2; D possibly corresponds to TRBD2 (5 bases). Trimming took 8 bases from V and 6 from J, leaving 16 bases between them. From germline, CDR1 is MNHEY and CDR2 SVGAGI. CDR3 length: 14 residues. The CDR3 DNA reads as TGTGCCAGCTGGCGGGTCGGGGTAGCCGGGGAGCTGTTTTTT. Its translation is CASWRVGVAGELFF.

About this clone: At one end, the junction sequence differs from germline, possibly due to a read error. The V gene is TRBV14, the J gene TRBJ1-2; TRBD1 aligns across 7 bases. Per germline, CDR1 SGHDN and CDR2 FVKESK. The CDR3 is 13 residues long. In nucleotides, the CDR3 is TGTGCCAGCAGACAAGGGGGCTACTATGGCTACACCTTC. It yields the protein CASRQGGYYGYTF.

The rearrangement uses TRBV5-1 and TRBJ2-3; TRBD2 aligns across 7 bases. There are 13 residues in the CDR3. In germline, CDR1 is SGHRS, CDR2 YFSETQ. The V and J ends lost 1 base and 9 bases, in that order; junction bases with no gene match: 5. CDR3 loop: CASSLYSGGTQYF. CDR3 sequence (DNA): TGCGCCAGCAGCTTGTACTCCGGGGGGACGCAGTATTTT.

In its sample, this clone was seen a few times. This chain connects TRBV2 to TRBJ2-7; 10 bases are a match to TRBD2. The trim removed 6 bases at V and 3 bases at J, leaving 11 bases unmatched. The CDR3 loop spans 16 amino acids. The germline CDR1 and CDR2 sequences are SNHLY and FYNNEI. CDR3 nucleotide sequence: TGTGCCAGCAGGAAAGATAGGGCTAGCGGGAGCTACGAGCAGTACTTC. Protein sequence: CASRKDRASGSYEQYF.

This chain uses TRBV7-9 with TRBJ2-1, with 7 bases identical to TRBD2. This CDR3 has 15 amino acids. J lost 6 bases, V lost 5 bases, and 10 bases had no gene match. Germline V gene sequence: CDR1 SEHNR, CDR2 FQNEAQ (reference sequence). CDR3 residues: CASSPGRREFNEQFF. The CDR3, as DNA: TGTGCCAGCAGCCCCGGGCGGCGGGAGTTCAATGAGCAGTTCTTC. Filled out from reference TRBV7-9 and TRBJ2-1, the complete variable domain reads DTGVSQNPRHKITKRGQNVTFRCDPISEHNRLYWYRQTLGQGPEFLTYFQNEAQLEKSRLLSDRFSAERPKGSFSTLEIQRTEQGDSAMYLCASSPGRREFNEQFFGPGTRLTVL.

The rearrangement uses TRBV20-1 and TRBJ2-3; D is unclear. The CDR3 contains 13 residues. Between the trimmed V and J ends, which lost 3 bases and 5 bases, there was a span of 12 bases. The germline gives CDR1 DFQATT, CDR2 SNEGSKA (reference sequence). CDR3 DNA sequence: TGCAGTGCTAGTCGGTTTAGAGGAGATACGCAGTATTTT. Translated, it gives CSASRFRGDTQYF.

The CDR3 region is CASSIGTSRRYNEQFF. Here the CDR3 DNA reads TGTGCCAGTAGTATTGGGACTAGCAGAAGATACAATGAGCAGTTCTTC. The V gene is TRBV19, the J gene TRBJ2-1, with TRBD2 matching over 9 bases. Unmatched junction bases numbered 7, after V lost 3 bases and J lost 4 bases. There are 16 residues in the CDR3. Germline V CDR1 and CDR2: LNHDA, SQIVND (reference sequence).

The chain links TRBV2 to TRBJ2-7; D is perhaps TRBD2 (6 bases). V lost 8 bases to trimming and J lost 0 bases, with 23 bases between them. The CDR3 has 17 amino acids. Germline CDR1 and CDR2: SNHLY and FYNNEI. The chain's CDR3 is CASVRGYSSRNSYEQYF. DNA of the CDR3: TGTGCCAGCGTCCGGGGGTATTCAAGCAGAAACTCCTACGAGCAGTACTTC.

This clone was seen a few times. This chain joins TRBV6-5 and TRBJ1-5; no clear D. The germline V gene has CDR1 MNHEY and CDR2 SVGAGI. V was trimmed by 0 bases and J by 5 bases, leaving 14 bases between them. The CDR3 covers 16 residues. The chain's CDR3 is CASSYSVVAEDQPQHF. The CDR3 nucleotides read TGTGCCAGCAGTTACTCGGTCGTGGCAGAAGATCAGCCCCAGCATTTT.

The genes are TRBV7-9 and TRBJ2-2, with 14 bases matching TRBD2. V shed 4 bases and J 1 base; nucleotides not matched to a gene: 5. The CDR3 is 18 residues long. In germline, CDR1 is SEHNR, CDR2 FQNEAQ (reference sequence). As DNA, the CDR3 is TGTGCCAGCAGCTGGACTAGCGGGAGGCCTCAGAACACCGGGGAGCTGTTTTTT. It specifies CASSWTSGRPQNTGELFF.